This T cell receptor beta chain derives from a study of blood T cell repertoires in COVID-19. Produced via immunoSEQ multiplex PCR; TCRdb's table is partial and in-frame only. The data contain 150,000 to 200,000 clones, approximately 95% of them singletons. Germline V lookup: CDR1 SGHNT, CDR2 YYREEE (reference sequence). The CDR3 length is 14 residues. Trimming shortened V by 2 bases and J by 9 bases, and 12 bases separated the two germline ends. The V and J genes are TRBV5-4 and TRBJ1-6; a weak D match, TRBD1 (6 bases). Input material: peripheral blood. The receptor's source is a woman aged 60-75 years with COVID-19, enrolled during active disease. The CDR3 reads CASSFAGAGSPLHF. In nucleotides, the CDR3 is TGTGCCAGCAGCTTTGCGGGGGCAGGTTCACCCCTCCACTTT.